A selection of T cell receptor beta chains follows, all from one sample in a study of blood T cell repertoires in COVID-19. The repertoire was sequenced with immunoSEQ multiplex PCR; TCRdb's copy has only in-frame clones and lacks some. The sample shows tens of thousands of clones, about 91% of them seen only once. The source material was peripheral blood. These receptors were obtained from a human donor in a cohort sampled during active COVID-19. The CDR3 runs from the conserved cysteine through the conserved F or W. Fields, in order: V gene, J gene, CDR3 protein.

TRBV19,TRBJ2-1,CAAAGGSYNEQFF
TRBV5-8,TRBJ1-2,CASSLGAGDYGYTF
TRBV4-1,TRBJ1-1,CASSHRQGADTEAFF
TRBV27,TRBJ2-2,CASSHTSGRAGELFF
TRBV10-2,TRBJ1-6,CASSTPRGQGSYNSPLHF
TRBV18,TRBJ2-2,CASSPDRGRPTGELFF
TRBV7-3,TRBJ1-1,CASSSQGNTEAFF
TRBV28,TRBJ2-2,CASSLWTSGSGDVGGELFF
TRBV5-1,TRBJ1-6,CASSLEQGANSPLHF
TRBV4-3,TRBJ2-2,CASSQRRGGGSELFF
TRBV6-1,TRBJ1-4,CASSEAGGQGEKLFF
TRBV7-8,TRBJ2-1,CASSLAGRLAYNEQFF
TRBV15,TRBJ1-5,CATSMDRGWQPQHF
TRBV4-2,TRBJ2-6,CASSHGLAGGTGANVLTF
TRBV6-5,TRBJ1-2,CASSYGGSSYGYTF
TRBV5-1,TRBJ2-2,CASSLVASGSVPGELFF
TRBV7-7,TRBJ2-7,CASSVGTGAEQYF
TRBV30,TRBJ1-4,CAYRKPGHRNEKLFF
TRBV15,TRBJ2-2,CATSRDGVGTGELFF
TRBV7-6,TRBJ2-5,CASSSERAKTQYF
TRBV7-2,TRBJ1-2,CASSLVGRVNSGYTF
TRBV7-9,TRBJ1-1,CASSSTDGQGDTEAFF
TRBV5-6,TRBJ1-2,CASISRSRANYGYTF
TRBV30,TRBJ1-2,CAWDVTGARGYTF
TRBV9,TRBJ2-1,CASSVGTSSSNEQFF
TRBV13,TRBJ1-6,CASTRAVGTDNSPLHF
TRBV29-1,TRBJ2-3,CSVDGSQGLTDTQYF
TRBV3-1/TRBV3-2,TRBJ2-1,CASRLTSGRSYNEQFF
TRBV6-2/TRBV6-3,TRBJ2-7,CASSFPILSRTYEQYF
TRBV7-2,TRBJ1-5,CASSLWDTPNQPQHF
TRBV7-6,TRBJ2-3,CASSLKAPTDTQYF
TRBV5-1,TRBJ1-6,CASSFPRQDSPLHF
TRBV4-1,TRBJ1-1,CASSQDSVGLAEAFF
TRBV27,TRBJ2-5,CASSLYGETQYF
TRBV7-2,TRBJ1-1,CASSLGAVNTEAFF
TRBV23-1,TRBJ2-5,CARLPDRVETQYF
TRBV27,TRBJ2-1,CASSLGTSGGFEQFF
TRBV7-9,TRBJ1-1,CASSSRTGNTEAFF
TRBV11-2,TRBJ2-1,CASSPGENEQFF
TRBV6-2/TRBV6-3,TRBJ2-1,CASSLGTSGYNEQFF
TRBV28,TRBJ1-2,CASSTTGRLGYTF
TRBV30,TRBJ2-5,CAWSDKIAGGVETQYF
TRBV19,TRBJ1-5,CASSIGTRGHSQPQHF
TRBV15,TRBJ1-5,CATSRDPSVNQPQHF
TRBV27,TRBJ2-7,CASSPFGEREASYEQYF
TRBV11-2,TRBJ2-5,CASSRLAAKETQYF
TRBV19,TRBJ1-3,CASSTPREYTIYF
TRBV19,TRBJ1-2,CASSIVGTGDGYTF